Listed here are 24 T cell receptor beta chains from one sample, sequenced in a study of T-cell memory formation after mild COVID-19. TCRdb re-analysed the 5' RACE reads in MiXCR, keeping a single row per CDR3 protein. This repertoire shows about 430,000 distinct CDR3 sequences, 20% to 30% found once; its top ten account for 8.5% to 9%. Material: PBMCs or a T cell subset sorted from them (not recorded which). The source is an adult woman who had mild COVID-19 (a few samples of this study predate the infection). Cell type and time point are not known.

This chain uses TRBV12-3 or TRBV12-4 with TRBJ2-3; 8 bases fit TRBD1. Unmatched junction bases numbered 7, after V lost 6 bases and J lost 2 bases. The CDR3 consists of 15 residues. The CDR3 loop reads CASRPGQVLTDTQYF. CDR3 nucleotides: TGTGCCAGCAGACCGGGACAGGTTCTCACAGATACGCAGTATTTT.

The V gene is TRBV24-1, the J gene TRBJ2-2; TRBD1 aligns across 10 bases. CDR1 KGHDR and CDR2 SFDVKD come from the germline V gene. The V segment lost 2 bases and the J segment 4 bases; nucleotides outside the gene matches: 9. The CDR3 loop spans 18 amino acids. The CDR3, as DNA: TGTGCCACCAGTGATTCGTCCTGGACAGGGGGTGCCACCGGGGAGCTGTTTTTT. Amino acids: CATSDSSWTGGATGELFF.

This clonotype came up once. The rearrangement uses TRBV7-2 and TRBJ1-2; D remains unclear. Germline V gene data show CDR1 as SGHTA and CDR2 as FQGNSA. This CDR3 is built from 11 residues. The ends were cut back, 6 bases at V and 7 bases at J, with 9 bases in the middle. In nucleotides, the CDR3 is TGTGCCAGCAGTTGGGGTTCTGGCTACACCTTC. It is translated as CASSWGSGYTF. Supplemented by reference TRBV7-2 and TRBJ1-2, the full variable domain reads GAGVSQSPSNKVTEKGKDVELRCDPISGHTALYWYRQSLGQGLEFLIYFQGNSAPDKSGLPSDRFSAERTGGSVSTLTIQRTQQEDSAVYLCASSWGSGYTFGSGTRLTVV.

In this sample, this clonotype turned up a few times. This sequence joins TRBV12-3 or TRBV12-4 and TRBJ1-2; a weak D match, TRBD1 (5 bases). The ends were cut back, 2 bases at V and 7 bases at J, with 17 bases in the middle. The CDR3 contains 15 residues. The CDR3 region is CASSLSPGGVAGYTF. CDR3 nucleotides: TGTGCCAGCAGTTTAAGCCCAGGAGGGGTTGCTGGCTACACCTTC.

The chain has TRBV20-1 and TRBJ2-5; 11 bases fit TRBD1. J was trimmed by 1 base and V by 6 bases; bases with no gene match: 7. Germline values: CDR1 DFQATT, CDR2 SNEGSKA (reference sequence). This CDR3 has 15 amino acids. CDR3 residues: CSAGQGALFQETQYF. CDR3 coding DNA: TGCAGTGCAGGACAGGGGGCTCTATTCCAAGAGACCCAGTACTTC.

This clonotype was counted only a few times. The chain joins TRBV29-1 to TRBJ2-7, with 7 bases lining up with TRBD1. Germline trimming cut 7 bases from V and 0 bases from J; bases unmatched to any gene: 9. The CDR3 length is 14 residues. CDR1 and CDR2 from the germline V gene are SQVTM and ANQGSEA. CDR3 protein: CSADLGQHSYEQYF. The CDR3, as DNA: TGCAGCGCTGACCTGGGACAGCACTCCTACGAGCAGTACTTC.

The chain links TRBV7-2 to TRBJ1-2, with TRBD1 as a possible D gene (5 bases). The CDR3 has 15 amino acids. Germline CDR1 reads SGHTA; CDR2 reads FQGNSA. The V end was cut by 3 bases, the J end by 2 bases, with 13 bases between. The chain's CDR3 is CASSFAGTVNYGYTF. The CDR3 coding sequence is TGTGCCAGCAGCTTTGCCGGGACGGTCAACTATGGCTACACCTTC.

The V and J genes are TRBV2 and TRBJ2-1; 7 positions agree with TRBD2. J gave up 7 bases and V 6 bases, and 15 bases lay outside the gene matches. From germline, CDR1 is SNHLY and CDR2 FYNNEI. The CDR3 has 16 amino acids. The CDR3 protein is CASSGLSGVRGNEQFF. The CDR3 DNA reads TGTGCCAGCAGCGGCTTAAGCGGGGTCCGCGGTAATGAGCAGTTCTTC.

This clonotype was found a few times. V and J are TRBV7-3 and TRBJ2-1; a weak D match, TRBD2 (7 bases). Per the germline V gene, CDR1 is SGHTA and CDR2 is FQGTGA. This CDR3 region has 13 residues. V was clipped by 4 bases and J by 10 bases, with 14 bases between them. CDR3 nucleotides: TGTGCCAGCAGCTCCGAGGGGGGGGAGGAGCAGTTCTTC. Protein: CASSSEGGEEQFF.

There are a few counts of this clonotype. This chain uses TRBV12-3 or TRBV12-4 with TRBJ2-5, with 9 bases identical to TRBD2. The CDR3 is 15 amino acids. The ends lost 5 bases at V and 1 base at J; junction bases unmatched: 5. CDR3 loop: CASSPGTSSQETQYF. In nucleotides, the CDR3 is TGTGCCAGCAGTCCAGGGACTAGCTCCCAAGAGACCCAGTACTTC.

The chain recombines TRBV9 with TRBJ1-3; 7 nucleotides align to TRBD1. CDR1 and CDR2 (germline): SGDLS, YYNGEE. This CDR3 comprises 14 residues. V lost 3 bases, J lost 2 bases, and 2 bases stayed unmatched. This CDR3 reads CASSGGTAGNTIYF. The CDR3 DNA is TGTGCCAGCAGCGGGGGGACAGCTGGAAACACCATATATTTT.

The DNA for the CDR3 is TGTGCCAGCAGATCCGGGAGGGAAAGCACAGATACGCAGTATTTT. Amino acid sequence: CASRSGRESTDTQYF. V is TRBV2 and J is TRBJ2-3; 8 bases map to TRBD2. The germline V gene has CDR1 SNHLY and CDR2 FYNNEI. The CDR3 contains 15 residues. After removal of 6 bases from V and 0 bases from J, the junction contained 5 bases not matched to a gene.

The chain couples TRBV5-5 to TRBJ1-2; D remains ambiguous. This CDR3 has 14 residues. In germline, CDR1 is SGHKS, CDR2 YYEKEE (reference sequence). Trimming stripped 6 bases from V and 1 base from J, with 13 bases between. In DNA, the CDR3 is TGTGCCAGCAACCAAGAGCGATTTAACTATGGCTACACCTTC. Its protein is CASNQERFNYGYTF.

The V and J genes are TRBV29-1 and TRBJ1-1; the match to TRBD1 covers 8 bases. Looked up from germline, CDR1 is SQVTM and CDR2 is ANQGSEA. V shed 7 bases and J 4 bases; nucleotides not matched to a gene: 8. The CDR3 is 13 amino acids. The CDR3 sequence: CSAQGARGTEAFF. CDR3 DNA sequence: TGCAGCGCTCAGGGGGCGCGAGGCACTGAAGCTTTCTTT.

A few counts support this clonotype. The chain combines TRBV20-1 with TRBJ2-7; D is tentatively TRBD1 or TRBD2 (5 bases each). Between the trimmed V and J ends, which lost 6 bases and 3 bases, there was a span of 18 bases. In germline, CDR1 is DFQATT, CDR2 SNEGSKA (reference sequence). The CDR3 is 14 residues long. The CDR3 here is CSAKGPGPNYEQYF. CDR3 coding DNA: TGCAGTGCGAAGGGACCAGGCCCAAACTACGAGCAGTACTTC.

This clonotype was found a few times. V and J are TRBV4-2 and TRBJ2-5; 7 positions match TRBD2. V lost 0 bases and J lost 1; bases outside the gene matches: 14. Per the germline V gene, CDR1 is LGHNA and CDR2 is YNFKEQ. This CDR3 contains 19 residues. CDR3 sequence reads: CASSQDWLGGDWTQETQYF. The CDR3 bases are TGTGCCAGCAGCCAAGATTGGCTGGGAGGGGACTGGACCCAAGAGACCCAGTACTTC.

V and J are TRBV20-1 and TRBJ1-3, with 7 nucleotides matching TRBD1. V was pared by 5 bases and J by 4 bases, with 5 bases of the junction left unmatched. Germline V gene sequence: CDR1 DFQATT, CDR2 SNEGSKA (reference sequence). The CDR3 extends over 13 amino acids. CDR3 sequence (DNA): TGCAGTGCTCTGACAGGGTCCGGAAACACCATATATTTT. Its protein product is CSALTGSGNTIYF.

This clonotype turned up a few times. The rearrangement links TRBV6-6 to TRBJ2-2; D is unclear. The CDR3 spans 13 residues. Trimming took off 7 bases at V and 7 bases at J, with 13 bases between the two ends. CDR1 is MNHNY and CDR2 is SVGAGI in the germline V gene (reference sequence). The CDR3 sequence: CASIPFVNGELFF. The DNA of the CDR3 is TGTGCCAGCATTCCTTTCGTAAACGGGGAGCTGTTTTTT.

This clonotype has more than one count but fewer than ten. The chain has TRBV9 and TRBJ2-1, with 12 positions matching TRBD2. The CDR3 runs to 20 residues. The germline V gene encodes CDR1 SGDLS and CDR2 YYNGEE. V trimming: 0 bases; J trimming: 5 bases; junction bases outside the gene matches: 15. DNA for the CDR3: TGTGCCAGCAGCGTAGACCCCCATCCCCTGACTAGCGGGGGAGACAATGAGCAGTTCTTC. It yields the protein CASSVDPHPLTSGGDNEQFF.

This clonotype was seen more than once but under ten times. This chain links TRBV7-2 with TRBJ2-2, with a possible D match to TRBD1 (5 bases). Germline V gene sequence: CDR1 SGHTA, CDR2 FQGNSA. This CDR3 is 12 amino acids long. Trimming removed 8 bases at V and 7 bases at J, with 11 bases between. This chain's CDR3 is CASQGPVGELFF. The CDR3 coding sequence is TGTGCCAGCCAGGGCCCGGTCGGGGAGCTGTTTTTT.

The chain employs TRBV7-2 and TRBJ1-2; D is perhaps TRBD1 (5 bases). This CDR3 spans 14 amino acids. Deletions cut 4 bases from V and 4 bases from J, with 13 bases between. CDR1 is SGHTA, CDR2 FQGNSA, per germline. CDR3 coding DNA: TGTGCCAGCAGCTCCCAAACGGGGGGCTATGGCTACACCTTC. This encodes CASSSQTGGYGYTF.

This clonotype was found once. This rearrangement joins TRBV29-1 to TRBJ1-1; possibly TRBD1 for D (6 bases). The CDR3 contains 15 residues. Germline CDR1 SQVTM, CDR2 ANQGSEA. V was trimmed by 4 bases and J by 1 base, leaving 16 bases between them. As DNA, the CDR3 is TGCAGCGTTGGGACAGCGCTCCGAGCGAACACTGAAGCTTTCTTT. Its translation is CSVGTALRANTEAFF.

This clonotype was detected once. This chain joins TRBV4-3 and TRBJ2-7, with 8 bases aligning to TRBD2. The junction had 8 bases not matched to a gene; V was cut back by 2 bases and J by 2 bases. The CDR3 loop spans 16 amino acids. Germline V lookup: CDR1 LGHNA, CDR2 YSLEER. CDR3 loop: CASSQLSGRSTYEQYF. CDR3 DNA: TGCGCCAGCAGCCAACTGAGCGGGAGAAGCACCTACGAGCAGTACTTC.

The chain links TRBV10-3 to TRBJ1-2, with D unclear. The CDR3 runs 11 residues. Germline CDR1 and CDR2: ENHRY and SYGVKD. The V and J ends lost 4 bases and 7 bases respectively, with 7 bases between them. Here the CDR3 reads CAISGVIGYTF. CDR3 coding DNA: TGTGCCATCAGTGGCGTAATTGGCTACACCTTC.